In this sample, the clone carrying this T cell receptor beta chain turned up many times. As for time point: newly diagnosed GD, antithyroid drugs for less than 3 months. The TCR library used RNA extracted from PBMCs. The data stem from a study of regulatory T cells in long-lasting Graves disease. Libraries of TCR beta came from iRepertoire HTBI primers plus Arm-PCR of CDR3 regions. TCRdb passed the multiplex PCR reads through MiXCR, listing each CDR3 protein once. The sample has roughly 500,000 distinct CDR3 sequences; approximately 15% are singletons. CDR1 and CDR2 (germline): MDHEN, SYDVKM. Trimming removed 4 bases at V and 2 bases at J, with 17 bases between. The CDR3 consists of 16 residues. These records were also assigned to another study, of T cells in Graves' hyperthyroidism and ophthalmopathy.

Sequencing used peripheral blood mononuclear cells (PBMCs), obtained at new diagnosis, from a patient treated with antithyroid drugs. The chain is built from TRBV28 and TRBJ1-1; D call uncertain. The receptor was isolated from a woman between 50 and 59 years old with Graves disease. Written as DNA, the CDR3 is TGTGCCAGCAGTTCTCTAGACTACACGGAAAACACTGAAGCTTTCTTT. It specifies CASSSLDYTENTEAFF. Full variable domain (outside the CDR3, taken from reference TRBV28 and TRBJ1-1): DVKVTQSSRYLVKRTGEKVFLECVQDMDHENMFWYRQDPGLGLRLIYFSYDVKMKEKGDIPEGYSVSREKKERFSLILESASTNQTSMYLCASSSLDYTENTEAFFGQGTRLTVV.